These 21 T cell receptor beta chains share one sample of origin, sequenced in a study of beta chain features in type 1 diabetes. General observations from the study: All four CD4+ subsets of Type 1 diabetes patients contained TCRB CDR3s that were moderately but significantly shorter.

Sequencing targeted expressed TCRB transcripts, as all isolated RNA had been reverse transcribed. Here immunoSEQ multiplex PCR was the method, and the copy in TCRdb shows in-frame clones only, minus some. The profile shows a few hundred thousand clones, 16% of them singletons. No antigens are known for them. Sequenced input: naive CD4+ T cells from blood. All receptors come from a man younger than 40 with type 1 diabetes.

This chain links TRBV4-1 with TRBJ1-2; D gene unclear. The ends were cut back, 0 bases at V and 0 bases at J, with 8 bases in the middle. This CDR3 is 15 amino acids long. In germline, CDR1 is MGHRA, CDR2 YSYEKL. CDR3 nucleotides: TGCGCCAGCAGCCAAGATCAATCAGCTAACTATGGCTACACCTTC. Residues: CASSQDQSANYGYTF.

This clone has just a few counts. This chain links TRBV7-9 with TRBJ2-5; D gene uncertain. Between the trimmed V and J ends, which lost 5 bases and 5 bases, there was a span of 12 bases. Looked up from germline, CDR1 is SEHNR and CDR2 is FQNEAQ (reference sequence). This CDR3 is 13 amino acids long. CDR3 bases: TGTGCCAGCAGCCTTCAGGCTCTGGAGACCCAGTACTTC. Translating it yields CASSLQALETQYF.

This clone was detected a few times. The chain recombines TRBV2 with TRBJ2-7; D perhaps matches TRBD2 (6 bases). Looked up from germline, CDR1 is SNHLY and CDR2 is FYNNEI. The CDR3 loop spans 12 amino acids. V dropped 9 bases and J dropped 4 bases, with 13 bases sitting between them. This CDR3 reads CASQAEGYEQYF. CDR3 in DNA: TGTGCCAGTCAGGCGGAGGGTTACGAGCAGTACTTC.

The chain is built from TRBV7-6 and TRBJ1-1; D possibly corresponds to TRBD1 (5 bases). The CDR3 has 17 residues. With 0 bases removed from V and 7 bases from J, the gap between germline ends came to 21 bases. The germline V gene has CDR1 SGHVS and CDR2 FNYEAQ. CDR3 loop: CASSLAYRDAGSSEAFF. The CDR3 coding sequence is TGTGCCAGCAGCTTAGCGTATCGGGATGCAGGGTCAAGTGAAGCTTTCTTT.

The genes are TRBV30 and TRBJ2-1, with a weak D call TRBD2 (5 bases). From germline, CDR1 is GTSNPN and CDR2 SVGIG (reference sequence). CDR3 length: 12 residues. Trimming removed 2 bases from V and 7 bases from J, with 9 bases in between. The CDR3 DNA is TGTGCCTGGAGTAGAGAGGGAAATGAGCAGTTCTTC. Protein product: CAWSREGNEQFF.

The rearrangement joins TRBV18 to TRBJ2-7; D uncertain. The germline V and J ends were trimmed by 2 bases and 5 bases, with 10 bases remaining between them. The CDR3 is made up of 13 amino acids. Per germline, CDR1 KGHSH and CDR2 LQKENI. The CDR3 spells CASSPNTLHEQYF. DNA of the CDR3: TGTGCCAGCTCACCAAACACCCTCCACGAGCAGTACTTC.

This clone was observed a handful of times. The CDR3 reads CSVRPGLASSSYNEQFF. The CDR3 DNA sequence: TGCAGCGTTAGACCTGGACTGGCTAGCAGCTCCTACAATGAGCAGTTCTTC. The chain recombines TRBV29-1 with TRBJ2-1; D might be TRBD2 (5 bases). This CDR3 is built from 17 residues. Looked up from germline, CDR1 is SQVTM and CDR2 is ANQGSEA. V was clipped by 5 bases and J by 0 bases, with 20 bases between them.

The chain recombines TRBV27 with TRBJ2-6; D is undetermined. Germline CDR1 is MNHEY and CDR2 is SMNVEV (reference sequence). V was trimmed by 5 bases and J by 0 bases, leaving 11 bases between them. There are 16 residues in the CDR3. The CDR3 protein is CASSPTVASGANVLTF. In DNA, the CDR3 is TGTGCCAGCAGTCCCACGGTAGCCTCTGGGGCCAACGTCCTGACTTTC. Based on the CDR3 plus reference TRBV27 and TRBJ2-6, the full variable domain is EAQVTQNPRYLITVTGKKLTVTCSQNMNHEYMSWYRQDPGLGLRQIYYSMNVEVTDKGDVPEGYKVSRKEKRNFPLILESPSPNQTSLYFCASSPTVASGANVLTFGAGSRLTVL.

The J gene is TRBJ2-3, the V gene TRBV7-2; 7 nucleotides line up with TRBD2. The CDR3 runs to 14 residues. Germline CDR1 SGHTA, CDR2 FQGNSA. Unmatched junction bases numbered 4, after V lost 4 bases and J lost 3 bases. CDR3 bases: TGTGCCAGCAGCTCACTGGGAGGGACAGATACGCAGTATTTT. This encodes CASSSLGGTDTQYF.

The chain employs TRBV7-2 and TRBJ1-5, with a possible D match to TRBD1 (6 bases). CDR1 is SGHTA and CDR2 is FQGNSA in the germline V gene. Trimming pared 1 base from V and 7 bases from J, leaving 14 bases between. The CDR3 is made up of 15 amino acids. The CDR3 DNA is TGTGCCAGCAGCTTAGATTCCGGGGGCGGGCAGCCCCAGCATTTT. This gives the protein CASSLDSGGGQPQHF.

The chain carries TRBV4-1 and TRBJ2-7; 9 positions match TRBD2. Germline CDR1 and CDR2: MGHRA and YSYEKL. This CDR3 is built from 15 residues. V shed 6 bases, J shed 1 base, and the junction held 7 bases outside the gene matches. This chain's CDR3 is CASSLGLARSYEQYF. As DNA, the CDR3 is TGCGCCAGCAGTCTTGGACTAGCGCGATCCTACGAGCAGTACTTC.

The chain joins TRBV7-9 to TRBJ2-5; D might be TRBD1 or TRBD2, each matching 6 bases. CDR1 is SEHNR and CDR2 is FQNEAQ in the germline V gene (reference sequence). The CDR3 has 17 residues. Trimming took 5 bases from V and 1 from J, leaving 20 bases between them. The CDR3 reads CASSLRGTQKFQETQYF. In DNA, the CDR3 is TGTGCCAGCAGCCTAAGGGGGACTCAGAAATTCCAAGAGACCCAGTACTTC.

Note on this clone: The sample holds other DNA sequences that translate to the same CDR3. V gene TRBV5-1 combines with J gene TRBJ2-5, with TRBD1 matching over 7 bases. The CDR3 loop spans 13 amino acids. Per the germline V gene, CDR1 is SGHRS and CDR2 is YFSETQ. V gave up 3 bases and J gave up 2 bases; unmatched junction bases: 1. The CDR3 DNA follows: TGCGCCAGCAGCTGGGACAGTCAAGAGACCCAGTACTTC. Translated: CASSWDSQETQYF.

This chain links TRBV4-2 with TRBJ2-7, with a possible D match to TRBD2 (6 bases). V was clipped by 1 base and J by 0 bases, with 10 bases between them. The CDR3 spans 15 residues. The germline gives CDR1 LGHNA, CDR2 YNFKEQ. CDR3 protein: CASSQVEGFSYEQYF. The CDR3 DNA sequence: TGTGCCAGCAGCCAAGTGGAGGGGTTCTCCTACGAGCAGTACTTC.

This clone was picked up a small number of times. V and J are TRBV14 and TRBJ1-1; D is ambiguous. Germline assignment: CDR1 SGHDN and CDR2 FVKESK. V lost 5 bases and J 0 bases, leaving 7 bases between the germline ends. The CDR3 extends over 13 amino acids. CDR3 sequence (DNA): TGTGCCAGCAGCGCGAAGCTGAACACTGAAGCTTTCTTT. Translating gives CASSAKLNTEAFF.

The J gene is TRBJ2-5, the V gene TRBV7-2; no firm D call. The V end was cut by 6 bases, the J end by 5 bases, with 10 bases between. The CDR3 spans 12 residues. Germline values: CDR1 SGHTA, CDR2 FQGNSA. This CDR3 reads CASSPFWETQYF. The DNA for the CDR3 is TGTGCCAGCAGTCCCTTCTGGGAGACCCAGTACTTC.

The chain links TRBV7-2 to TRBJ2-2; possible D gene TRBD2, 6 bases. The germline V gene has CDR1 SGHTA and CDR2 FQGNSA. Trimming left V 10 bases short and J 2 bases short, with 11 bases between. This CDR3 is 13 amino acids long. CDR3 nucleotide sequence: TGTGCCATCGCGGGAATTAACACCGGGGAGCTGTTTTTT. Its protein is CAIAGINTGELFF.

J is TRBJ2-6 and V is TRBV18, with D perhaps matching TRBD1 (6 bases). CDR1 and CDR2 (germline): KGHSH, LQKENI. The CDR3 totals 14 residues. V lost 3 bases, J lost 16 bases, and 19 bases lay in between. Here the CDR3 reads CASSPVIDRPLLTF. In DNA form, the CDR3 reads TGTGCCAGCTCACCCGTAATCGACAGGCCCTTACTGACTTTC.

This chain joins TRBV5-1 and TRBJ2-5, with unresolved D. Germline loops: CDR1 SGHRS, CDR2 YFSETQ. The CDR3 contains 13 residues. Trimming left V 5 bases short and J 5 bases short, with 13 bases between. CDR3 residues: CASRDLYGETQYF. CDR3 in DNA: TGCGCCAGCAGGGACCTATATGGGGAGACCCAGTACTTC.

V usage is TRBV28 and J usage is TRBJ2-5; D might be TRBD1 (6 bases). Trimming took 2 bases from V and 5 from J, leaving 12 bases between them. Germline values: CDR1 MDHEN, CDR2 SYDVKM. This CDR3 has 14 amino acids. CDR3 in DNA: TGTGCCAGCAGTTTAATTGGGGGCTGGGAGACCCAGTACTTC. As protein: CASSLIGGWETQYF.

This clone has just one count. The rearrangement uses TRBV19 and TRBJ2-7; TRBD1 matches 9 bases. The V segment lost 7 bases and the J segment 3 bases; nucleotides outside the gene matches: 13. CDR1 and CDR2 from the germline V gene are LNHDA and SQIVND (reference sequence). The CDR3 extends over 16 amino acids. This CDR3 reads CASTPVLGQGNYEQYF. The CDR3, as DNA: TGTGCCAGTACCCCCGTTCTGGGACAGGGTAACTACGAGCAGTACTTC.